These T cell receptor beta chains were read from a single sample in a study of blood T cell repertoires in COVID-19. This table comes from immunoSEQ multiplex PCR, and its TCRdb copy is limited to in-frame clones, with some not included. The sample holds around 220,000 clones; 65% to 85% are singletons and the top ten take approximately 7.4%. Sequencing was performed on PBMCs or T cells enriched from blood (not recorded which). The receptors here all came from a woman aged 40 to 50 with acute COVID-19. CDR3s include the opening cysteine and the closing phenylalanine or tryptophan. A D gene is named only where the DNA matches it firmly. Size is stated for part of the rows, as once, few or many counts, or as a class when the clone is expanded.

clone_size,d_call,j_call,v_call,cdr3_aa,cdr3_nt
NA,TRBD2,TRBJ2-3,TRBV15,CATSRLGTSGTFTDTQYF,TGTGCCACCAGCAGGCTAGGGACTAGCGGGACCTTCACAGATACGCAGTATTTT
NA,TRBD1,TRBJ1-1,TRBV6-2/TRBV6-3,CASSYRKGQGVREAFF,TGTGCCAGCAGTTATAGAAAAGGACAGGGCGTTCGAGAAGCTTTCTTT
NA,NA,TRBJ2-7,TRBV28,CASSLSHYTSEQYF,TGTGCCAGCAGTTTAAGTCACTACACCTCCGAGCAGTACTTC
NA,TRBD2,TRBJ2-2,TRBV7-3,CASSYQGGLAGMNTGELFF,TGTGCCAGCAGTTATCAAGGGGGACTAGCGGGGATGAACACCGGGGAGCTGTTTTTT
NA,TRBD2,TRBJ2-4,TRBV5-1,CASSLWPSGEAKNIQYF,TGCGCCAGCAGCTTGTGGCCTAGCGGGGAAGCCAAAAACATTCAGTACTTC
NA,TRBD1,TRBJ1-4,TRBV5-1,CASSLLGGQGAEKLFF,TGCGCCAGCAGCTTGTTAGGCGGACAGGGGGCTGAAAAACTGTTTTTT
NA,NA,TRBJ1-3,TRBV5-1,CASSLNVGADGNTIYF,TGCGCCAGCAGCTTAAACGTTGGGGCAGATGGAAACACCATATATTTT
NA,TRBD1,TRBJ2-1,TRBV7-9,CASSSGQGAWGVNEQFF,TGTGCCAGCAGTTCTGGACAGGGGGCCTGGGGCGTCAATGAGCAGTTCTTC
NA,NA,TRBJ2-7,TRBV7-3,CASSFRPGLLEQYF,TGTGCCAGCAGCTTCCGACCGGGACTCCTCGAGCAGTACTTC
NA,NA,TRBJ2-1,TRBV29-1,CSVVLGGSYNEQFF,TGCAGCGTTGTATTAGGCGGGTCCTACAATGAGCAGTTCTTC
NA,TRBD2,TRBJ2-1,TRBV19,CASSILSGSSGNEQFF,TGTGCCAGTAGTATACTCAGCGGGAGTTCGGGAAATGAGCAGTTCTTC
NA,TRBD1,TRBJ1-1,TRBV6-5,CASRPGQPGRFAFF,TGTGCCAGCAGACCGGGACAGCCCGGAAGGTTTGCTTTCTTT
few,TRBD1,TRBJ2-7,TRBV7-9,CASSLGLTGNYEQYF,TGTGCCAGCAGCTTAGGACTGACAGGGAACTACGAGCAGTACTTC
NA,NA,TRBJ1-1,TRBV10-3,CAISPRQSTPVEAFF,TGTGCCATCAGCCCGAGACAGTCCACCCCCGTTGAAGCTTTCTTT
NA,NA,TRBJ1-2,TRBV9,CASSWSIGGDGYTF,TGTGCCAGCAGCTGGAGTATTGGAGGTGATGGCTACACCTTC
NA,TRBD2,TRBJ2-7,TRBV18,CASSPPTSDEQYF,TGTGCCAGCTCACCACCAACTAGCGACGAGCAGTACTTC